The next 26 T cell receptor beta chains were all read from a single sample in a study of blood T cell repertoires in COVID-19. Clones were read by immunoSEQ multiplex PCR, and TCRdb kept only the in-frame ones, dropping some. This table holds fewer than 300,000 clones, around nine tenths found once. What was sequenced was peripheral blood. The receptors originated from a man aged 35-49 years who had recovered from COVID-19.

The chain combines TRBV27 with TRBJ1-3; D gene unclear. Trimming shortened V by 3 bases and J by 3 bases, and 6 bases separated the two germline ends. Germline V gene data show CDR1 as MNHEY and CDR2 as SMNVEV (reference sequence). The CDR3 is 13 residues long. Here the CDR3 reads CASSFEVGNTIYF. CDR3 nucleotides: TGTGCCAGCAGTTTTGAGGTTGGAAACACCATATATTTT.

V usage is TRBV27 and J usage is TRBJ1-1; 7 bases map to TRBD1. The germline gives CDR1 MNHEY, CDR2 SMNVEV (reference sequence). The CDR3 is 16 residues long. The V gene end was trimmed by 1 base and the J gene end by 4 bases; junction bases not matched to a gene: 9. The CDR3 loop is CASSLYTGASGTEAFF. The CDR3 coding sequence is TGTGCCAGCAGTTTATATACAGGGGCGTCGGGCACTGAAGCTTTCTTT.

The chain employs TRBV5-8 and TRBJ2-5; TRBD2 agrees at 7 bases. This CDR3 contains 15 residues. The ends lost 4 bases at V and 4 bases at J; junction bases unmatched: 10. Germline V gives CDR1 SGHTS, CDR2 YDEGEE. CDR3 sequence reads: CASSLIGLVGETQYF. The CDR3 DNA sequence: TGTGCCAGCAGCCTGATCGGACTAGTGGGAGAGACCCAGTACTTC. Full variable domain (missing parts from reference TRBV5-8 and TRBJ2-5): EAGVTQSPTHLIKTRGQQATLRCSPISGHTSVYWYQQALGLGLQFLLWYDEGEERNRGNFPPRFSGRQFPNYSSELNVNALELEDSALYLCASSLIGLVGETQYFGPGTRLLVL.

The table lists this clone with a count of one. CDR3 coding DNA: TGTGCCAGCAGCTTAGCATCAGGTAGCTCCTACAATGAGCAGTTCTTC. It yields the protein CASSLASGSSYNEQFF. The V gene is TRBV11-3, the J gene TRBJ2-1, with D uncertain. The CDR3 is made up of 16 amino acids. Germline CDR1 SGHNT, CDR2 YENEEA. Deletions cut 1 base from V and 0 bases from J, with 10 bases between.

The chain links TRBV5-5 to TRBJ2-3, with TRBD2 identical over 8 bases. The length of the CDR3 is 16 residues. Unmatched junction bases numbered 12, after V lost 5 bases and J lost 4 bases. Looked up from germline, CDR1 is SGHKS and CDR2 is YYEKEE (reference sequence). CDR3 loop: CASRKSPAGVADTQYF. As DNA, the CDR3 is TGTGCCAGCAGGAAATCCCCAGCGGGAGTGGCAGATACGCAGTATTTT.

This clone appeared once. The chain employs TRBV9 and TRBJ2-7, with 7 bases fitting TRBD2. V lost 4 bases to trimming and J lost 5 bases; unmatched junction nucleotides: 6. The CDR3 runs to 13 residues. CDR1 is SGDLS and CDR2 is YYNGEE in the germline V gene. CDR3 nucleotide sequence: TGTGCCAGCAGCAGTTCGGGGGGAGACGAGCAGTACTTC. It is translated as CASSSSGGDEQYF. Filled out from reference TRBV9 and TRBJ2-7, the complete variable domain reads DSGVTQTPKHLITATGQRVTLRCSPRSGDLSVYWYQQSLDQGLQFLIQYYNGEERAKGNILERFSAQQFPDLHSELNLSSLELGDSALYFCASSSSGGDEQYFGPGTRLTVT.

The chain has TRBV4-2 and TRBJ1-4, with D possibly TRBD1 on 5 matching bases. CDR1 is LGHNA, CDR2 YNFKEQ, per germline. The CDR3 is 16 amino acids. V was shortened by 0 bases and J by 5 bases, with 13 bases between the two germline ends. CDR3 coding DNA: TGTGCCAGCAGCCAAGATTTGGCACAGGTCAATGAAAAACTGTTTTTT. As protein: CASSQDLAQVNEKLFF.

V is TRBV4-1 and J is TRBJ2-1; 7 nucleotides agree with TRBD1. The CDR3 length is 15 residues. From germline, CDR1 is MGHRA and CDR2 YSYEKL. Trimming cost V 4 bases and J 0 bases; bases outside gene matches: 3. CDR3 bases: TGCGCCAGCAGCCCCGACAGGGTCTCCTACAATGAGCAGTTCTTC. Translating it yields CASSPDRVSYNEQFF.

The chain has TRBV6-5 and TRBJ1-4; TRBD1 agrees at 7 bases. The CDR3 covers 14 residues. The V gene end was trimmed by 2 bases and the J gene end by 6 bases; junction bases not matched to a gene: 3. Germline V CDR1 and CDR2: MNHEY, SVGAGI. The CDR3: CASSYKGGDEKLFF. CDR3 bases: TGTGCCAGCAGTTACAAAGGGGGCGATGAAAAACTGTTTTTT.

This chain connects TRBV14 to TRBJ1-3; the D gene is possibly TRBD1 (5 bases). This CDR3 has 14 amino acids. V gave up 3 bases and J gave up 4 bases, with 10 bases separating them. Germline V gene data show CDR1 as SGHDN and CDR2 as FVKESK. The CDR3 loop is CASSQRTRGNTIYF. Written as DNA, the CDR3 is TGTGCCAGCAGCCAGAGGACACGAGGAAACACCATATATTTT.

V usage is TRBV5-5 and J usage is TRBJ2-5; 12 bases align to TRBD2. Germline values: CDR1 SGHKS, CDR2 YYEKEE (reference sequence). The CDR3 sequence is 17 residues long. With 4 bases clipped from V and 4 bases from J, the junction kept 11 bases outside the gene matches. As DNA, the CDR3 is TGTGCCAGCAGCCCGAGTATTCTAGCGGGGGGGCTAGAGACCCAGTACTTC. It encodes CASSPSILAGGLETQYF.

The V and J genes are TRBV7-3 and TRBJ2-3, with 11 nucleotides matching TRBD2. The junction had 4 bases not matched to a gene; V was cut back by 5 bases and J by 3 bases. Germline loops: CDR1 SGHTA, CDR2 FQGTGA. The CDR3 spans 15 residues. CDR3 in DNA: TGTGCCAGCAGCCGGACTAGCGGGTATACAGATACGCAGTATTTT. The encoded protein is CASSRTSGYTDTQYF.

The chain combines TRBV7-2 with TRBJ1-2; no reliable D call. This CDR3 has 16 residues. The germline V gene has CDR1 SGHTA and CDR2 FQGNSA. V was pared by 3 bases and J by 1 base, with 15 bases between. The CDR3: CASSLASGGVNYGYTF. Written as DNA, the CDR3 is TGTGCCAGCAGCTTGGCTAGTGGCGGAGTTAACTATGGCTACACCTTC.

The chain combines TRBV10-2 with TRBJ2-7; TRBD1 agrees at 11 bases. The length of the CDR3 is 14 residues. Germline values: CDR1 WSHSY, CDR2 SAAADI. The V and J ends lost 7 bases and 7 bases, in that order; junction bases with no gene match: 9. The CDR3 DNA reads TGCGCCAGCAAACTCGGACAGGGGGCGTGGGAGCAGTACTTC. Its protein is CASKLGQGAWEQYF.

The gene calls are TRBV3-1 (or the pseudogene TRBV3-2) and TRBJ2-7, with 8 bases fitting TRBD1. The V and J ends lost 1 base and 3 bases, in that order; junction bases with no gene match: 5. Per the germline V gene, CDR1 is LGHDT and CDR2 is YNNKEL (reference sequence). The CDR3 totals 15 residues. CDR3 in amino acids: CASSQGSGGGYEQYF. The CDR3 region has the DNA TGTGCCAGCAGCCAAGGGTCAGGGGGCGGCTACGAGCAGTACTTC.

This chain connects TRBV7-9 to TRBJ2-7; 7 positions match TRBD1. This CDR3 is built from 14 residues. V lost 8 bases to trimming and J lost 5 bases; unmatched junction nucleotides: 12. Germline V gene sequence: CDR1 SEHNR, CDR2 FQNEAQ (reference sequence). The CDR3 loop is CASEGGPTGHEQYF. CDR3 coding DNA: TGTGCCAGCGAAGGGGGCCCAACGGGCCACGAGCAGTACTTC.

This clone was counted between two and nine times. This chain links TRBV6-5 with TRBJ2-7; D possibly corresponds to TRBD2 (5 bases). CDR1 is MNHEY and CDR2 is SVGAGI in the germline V gene. V shed 0 bases and J shed 2 bases, with 11 bases lying between them. The CDR3 loop spans 15 amino acids. The CDR3 coding sequence is TGTGCCAGCAGTTACTCGAGCGGTTCAACCTACGAGCAGTACTTC. Amino acid sequence: CASSYSSGSTYEQYF.

The chain recombines TRBV11-2 with TRBJ1-4; possibly TRBD1 for D (6 bases). The CDR3 is 16 amino acids. CDR1 SGHAT and CDR2 FQNNGV come from the germline V gene. The V gene lost 5 bases and the J gene lost 0 bases, with 13 bases spanning the gap. The CDR3 loop is CASSQDSFATNEKLFF. The CDR3 DNA is TGTGCCAGCAGCCAGGACAGTTTTGCAACTAATGAAAAACTGTTTTTT.

The rearrangement uses TRBV27 and TRBJ2-1, with 8 bases that match TRBD2. Germline CDR1 and CDR2: MNHEY and SMNVEV (reference sequence). The ends lost 8 bases at V and 8 bases at J; junction bases unmatched: 8. This CDR3 contains 13 residues. CDR3 loop: CASGGGIRHEQFF. CDR3 in DNA: TGTGCCAGCGGCGGGGGGATAAGGCATGAGCAGTTCTTC.

This chain joins TRBV7-2 and TRBJ1-1; D gene uncertain. V gave up 3 bases and J gave up 1 base, with 9 bases separating them. Germline assignment: CDR1 SGHTA and CDR2 FQGNSA. This CDR3 has 14 residues. This CDR3 reads CASSFRPGNTEAFF. CDR3 bases: TGTGCCAGCAGCTTTAGGCCGGGGAACACTGAAGCTTTCTTT.

This clone came up a few times. This same CDR3 is encoded by further DNA sequences in the sample. The chain combines TRBV6-5 with TRBJ2-5; 10 positions match TRBD1. The ends lost 6 bases at V and 3 bases at J; junction bases unmatched: 7. Germline-derived CDR1 and CDR2 are MNHEY and SVGAGI. The CDR3 is 15 amino acids. The CDR3 DNA reads TGTGCCAGCAGCCAAGACAGGGGGCGGAAAGAGACCCAGTACTTC. It is translated as CASSQDRGRKETQYF.

The genes are TRBV13 and TRBJ2-4; 8 bases fit TRBD1. The CDR3 contains 19 residues. The ends lost 2 bases at V and 6 bases at J; junction bases unmatched: 18. Germline CDR1 reads PRHDT; CDR2 reads FYEKMQ (reference sequence). CDR3 sequence reads: CASSLTKGQVLAVGNIQYF. DNA of the CDR3: TGTGCCAGCAGCTTAACCAAGGGACAGGTCCTGGCTGTGGGAAACATTCAGTACTTC.

This clone appeared once. V is TRBV7-2 and J is TRBJ2-5, with 8 bases matching TRBD2. The germline gives CDR1 SGHTA, CDR2 FQGNSA. Trimming removed 5 bases from V and 1 base from J; junction bases left unmatched: 3. The CDR3 runs 14 residues. In DNA form, the CDR3 reads TGTGCCAGCAGCACGGGACTAGTCCAAGAGACCCAGTACTTC. Translation gives CASSTGLVQETQYF. The variable domain in full, with the rest retrieved from reference TRBV7-2 and TRBJ2-5, is GAGVSQSPSNKVTEKGKDVELRCDPISGHTALYWYRQSLGQGLEFLIYFQGNSAPDKSGLPSDRFSAERTGGSVSTLTIQRTQQEDSAVYLCASSTGLVQETQYFGPGTRLLVL.

V and J are TRBV23-1 and TRBJ1-1, with TRBD1 identical over 9 bases. TRBV23-1 carries the ORF label, with uncertain function. V was clipped by 3 bases and J by 4 bases; unmatched bases: 9. The CDR3 consists of 16 residues. DNA of the CDR3: TGCGCCAGCAGTCACCGAACAGGGGGCGAGAGCACTGAAGCTTTCTTT. Protein product: CASSHRTGGESTEAFF.

In this sample, this clone turned up once. The genes are TRBV30 and TRBJ1-6; 8 nucleotides match TRBD1. J gave up 14 bases and V 2 bases, and 8 bases lay outside the gene matches. In germline, CDR1 is GTSNPN, CDR2 SVGIG (reference sequence). The length of the CDR3 is 13 residues. The CDR3 DNA is TGTGCCTGGAGTCCCGGACAGGGAGCCTCCCTCCACTTT. It is translated as CAWSPGQGASLHF.

This rearrangement joins TRBV12-3 or TRBV12-4 to TRBJ2-3; 9 positions agree with TRBD2. V lost 10 bases and J lost 7; bases outside the gene matches: 9. CDR3 length: 13 residues. In DNA, the CDR3 is TGTGCCACAGGCGGGGGGGCGGAGAATACGCAGTATTTT. It translates to CATGGGAENTQYF.